This passage covers 17 T cell receptor beta chains from one sample sequenced in a study of T cells in Graves' hyperthyroidism and ophthalmopathy. RNA transcripts gave rise to amplified TCR beta CDR3 regions. With the HTBI primer set, the TCR CDR3 went through a first round of RT-PCR. A single record per CDR3 protein comes from TCRdb applying MiXCR to the multiplex PCR reads. The repertoire holds 350,000 to 400,000 distinct CDR3 sequences, with around a sixth as singletons. Material: blood. The receptor set was obtained from a man in his late teens or twenties with Graves' ophthalmopathy.

This clonotype was seen many times. This chain links TRBV11-2 with TRBJ1-6, with D possibly matching TRBD1 (5 bases). V gave up 5 bases and J gave up 7 bases, with 18 bases separating them. CDR3 length: 16 amino acids. CDR1 is SGHAT and CDR2 is FQNNGV in the germline V gene. The CDR3 DNA is TGTGCCAGCAGCCCATTACGGGCAGGGAGAAATTCACCCCTCCACTTT. Translated: CASSPLRAGRNSPLHF.

This clonotype was detected only a few times. The chain is built from TRBV27 and TRBJ1-5; D gene uncertain. CDR1 is MNHEY, CDR2 SMNVEV, per germline (reference sequence). The CDR3 is 14 residues long. Trimming pared 0 bases from V and 5 bases from J, leaving 8 bases between. This chain's CDR3 is CASSLSNGYQPQHF. The CDR3 nucleotides read TGTGCCAGCAGTTTATCGAATGGTTATCAGCCCCAGCATTTT.

The V and J genes are TRBV7-2 and TRBJ2-7, with 7 bases lining up with TRBD1. The CDR3 spans 13 residues. The germline CDR1 and CDR2 sequences are SGHTA and FQGNSA. J gave up 6 bases and V 5 bases, and 7 bases lay outside the gene matches. The CDR3 DNA is TGTGCCAGCAGCCCCGCCAACAGGGGCGAGCAGTACTTC. Translating it yields CASSPANRGEQYF.

Many counts were recorded for this clonotype. The V and J genes are TRBV6-1 and TRBJ2-5; TRBD2 matches 11 bases. This CDR3 spans 16 amino acids. V shed 5 bases, J shed 4 bases, and the junction held 9 bases outside the gene matches. The germline CDR1 and CDR2 sequences are MNHNS and SASEGT. The CDR3 sequence is CASSFSGGARPETQYF. For the CDR3, the DNA is TGTGCCAGCAGTTTTAGCGGGGGGGCCCGACCAGAGACCCAGTACTTC.

This clonotype was counted ten times or more. This rearrangement joins TRBV7-9 to TRBJ2-3; 8 positions agree with TRBD2. The CDR3 has 15 amino acids. The junction had 5 bases not matched to a gene; V was cut back by 5 bases and J by 1 base. The germline V gene has CDR1 SEHNR and CDR2 FQNEAQ (reference sequence). The CDR3 region has the DNA TGTGCCAGCAGCCCCGGGCGGGGGGGCACAGATACGCAGTATTTT. Amino acid sequence: CASSPGRGGTDTQYF.

Turning to this clonotype: It may be a read error: a sequence one base away is much more abundant. This sequence joins TRBV12-3 or TRBV12-4 and TRBJ2-2; maybe TRBD1 (5 bases). The germline V and J ends were trimmed by 6 bases and 2 bases, with 13 bases remaining between them. The CDR3 consists of 15 residues. In DNA form, the CDR3 reads TGTGCCAGCAGCCTCACAGACAGAAACACCGGGGAGCTGTTTTTT. Its protein is CASSLTDRNTGELFF.

In the case of this clonotype: A much larger clone lies one base from this, so it may be a read error. This chain uses TRBV6-1 with TRBJ2-2; TRBD2 matches at 7 bases. The CDR3 is 16 residues long. V lost 7 bases to trimming and J lost 0 bases; unmatched junction nucleotides: 8. Per the germline V gene, CDR1 is MNHNS and CDR2 is SASEGT. CDR3 region: CASNRAGTTNTGELFF. The CDR3 DNA reads as TGTGCCAGCAACAGAGCGGGGACTACGAACACCGGGGAGCTGTTTTTT.

This clonotype showed up just a few times. The rearrangement uses TRBV4-1 and TRBJ1-5; D might be TRBD1 (5 bases). Germline lookup yields CDR1 MGHRA and CDR2 YSYEKL. The CDR3 is 15 amino acids. V lost 0 bases, J lost 2 bases, and 8 bases lay in between. The chain's CDR3 is CASSQEGDGNQPQHF. The CDR3, as DNA: TGCGCCAGCAGCCAAGAAGGGGATGGCAATCAGCCCCAGCATTTT.

As regards this clonotype: A clone one base away is much larger, so this may be a read error. The V and J genes are TRBV24-1 and TRBJ1-2; TRBD1 matches 11 bases. This CDR3 comprises 15 residues. J gave up 8 bases and V 6 bases, and 10 bases lay outside the gene matches. In germline, CDR1 is KGHDR, CDR2 SFDVKD. The CDR3 bases are TGTGCCACCAGTACCGCAGGACAGGGGGCGAGAGGCTACACCTTC. Translation: CATSTAGQGARGYTF.

This clonotype was recorded many times. The chain links TRBV9 to TRBJ2-7, with 7 bases fitting TRBD1. Germline values: CDR1 SGDLS, CDR2 YYNGEE. The V gene end was trimmed by 2 bases and the J gene end by 4 bases; junction bases not matched to a gene: 6. This CDR3 comprises 14 residues. The CDR3 region is CASSVGDSPYEQYF. CDR3 in DNA: TGTGCCAGCAGCGTGGGGGACAGCCCTTACGAGCAGTACTTC.

This clonotype has only a few counts. This chain connects TRBV25-1 to TRBJ2-3; no reliable D call. The germline V gene encodes CDR1 MGHDK and CDR2 SYGVNS. The CDR3 has 14 amino acids. Trimming pared 4 bases from V and 4 bases from J, leaving 12 bases between. The CDR3 here is CASSAQTVSDTQYF. CDR3 in DNA: TGTGCCAGCAGTGCCCAGACTGTTTCAGATACGCAGTATTTT.

To note about this clonotype: Relative to the germline gene, one junction end is altered; a read error may explain this. The CDR3 protein is CASSPLEGTLSPPHF. CDR3 sequence (DNA): TGTGCCAGTAGTCCGTTGGAGGGAACATTGTCACCCCCCCACTTT. The chain employs TRBV19 and TRBJ1-6; D is undetermined. This CDR3 is built from 15 residues. Germline CDR1 and CDR2: LNHDA and SQIVND (reference sequence).

Regarding this clonotype: The conserved final phenylalanine or tryptophan is absent from the CDR3, which likely points to a read error. This chain connects TRBV27 to TRBJ1-1; no firm D call. The CDR3 runs 14 residues. V dropped 11 bases and J dropped 0 bases, with 16 bases sitting between them. Germline-derived CDR1 and CDR2 are MNHEY and SMNVEV (reference sequence). In nucleotides, the CDR3 is TGTGCCCCAGAGGGTCTAGGGTTGAACACTGAAGCTTTCTCT. Its translation is CAPEGLGLNTEAFS.

This clonotype was detected a few times. V is TRBV24-1 and J is TRBJ2-2; D is unclear. This CDR3 spans 14 amino acids. The V end lost 0 bases, the J end lost 7 bases, and 8 bases lay between the germline ends. The V gene's germline CDR1 is KGHDR and CDR2 SFDVKD. DNA for the CDR3: TGTGCCACCAGTGATTTGTGGGTTGACGGGGAGCTGTTTTTT. The encoded protein is CATSDLWVDGELFF.

This clonotype has only a few counts. This chain connects TRBV4-2 to TRBJ2-5; unclear D gene. This CDR3 has 13 amino acids. V gave up 4 bases and J gave up 5 bases, with 11 bases separating them. Germline V gene lookup returns CDR1 LGHNA and CDR2 YNFKEQ. The CDR3 spells CASSPAARETQYF. Here the CDR3 DNA reads TGTGCCAGCAGCCCCGCGGCTAGGGAGACCCAGTACTTC.

The gene calls are TRBV9 and TRBJ2-1, with 7 bases aligning to TRBD1. The CDR3 runs 15 residues. Germline CDR1 and CDR2: SGDLS and YYNGEE. Trimming removed 3 bases from V and 8 bases from J; junction bases left unmatched: 11. In DNA, the CDR3 is TGTGCCAGCAGCGCCGGGGACAGATTGGTTGATGAGCAGTTCTTC. Its protein product is CASSAGDRLVDEQFF.

This clonotype was recorded many times. The rearrangement uses TRBV27 and TRBJ2-7; 7 positions agree with TRBD1. Germline V gives CDR1 MNHEY, CDR2 SMNVEV (reference sequence). The trim removed 4 bases at V and 2 bases at J, leaving 2 bases unmatched. This CDR3 comprises 13 residues. CDR3 in amino acids: CASSWTGAYEQYF. DNA of the CDR3: TGTGCCAGCAGTTGGACAGGAGCCTACGAGCAGTACTTC.